These 18 T cell receptor beta chains originate from one sample sequenced in a study of type 1 and type 2 diabetes patients. The PCR template was genomic DNA. Amplification of the beta chain CDR3 used 30 forward and 13 reverse multiplex primers. In TCRdb, the multiplex PCR reads were re-called with MiXCR into one record per CDR3 protein. The sample consists of about 270,000 distinct CDR3 sequences, around 47% of them appearing once. Sequenced sample: peripheral blood mononuclear cells (PBMCs). These receptors came from a man between 18 and 29 years old with type 2 diabetes.

In regard to this clonotype: A clone one base away is much larger, so this may be a read error. The chain is built from TRBV2 and TRBJ2-7, with TRBD1 matching over 7 bases. Germline values: CDR1 SNHLY, CDR2 FYNNEI. The CDR3 has 15 residues. V dropped 7 bases and J dropped 5; count of bases not matched to a gene: 14. The CDR3 sequence: CASTRQGAPWDEQYF. The CDR3 DNA follows: TGTGCCAGCACCCGACAGGGCGCCCCGTGGGACGAGCAGTACTTC.

The chain has TRBV14 and TRBJ2-3; D call uncertain. The CDR3 is 15 residues long. Germline CDR1 and CDR2: SGHDN and FVKESK. Trimming took off 5 bases at V and 0 bases at J, with 12 bases between the two ends. CDR3 in amino acids: CASSTDRFSTDTQYF. In DNA form, the CDR3 reads TGTGCCAGCAGCACGGACCGATTTAGCACAGATACGCAGTATTTT.

This clonotype was detected only a few times. The chain couples TRBV7-8 to TRBJ2-7; D ambiguous. Germline V gene data show CDR1 as SGHVS and CDR2 as FQNEAQ. V was pared by 1 base and J by 1 base, with 11 bases between. CDR3 length: 15 amino acids. The CDR3 bases are TGTGCCAGCAGCTTAGATGGGCTGCGTTCCTACGAGCAGTACTTC. It translates to CASSLDGLRSYEQYF.

This clonotype was found a few times. The rearrangement joins TRBV6-5 to TRBJ1-6; D is undetermined. The V end was cut by 1 base, the J end by 13 bases, with 20 bases between. Per germline, CDR1 MNHEY and CDR2 SVGAGI. The CDR3 contains 16 residues. CDR3 nucleotide sequence: TGTGCCAGCAGTTACTGGGCTCTACAGAGGGATTTCCCCCTCCACTTT. It encodes CASSYWALQRDFPLHF.

The rearrangement joins TRBV9 to TRBJ2-3; 13 bases are a match to TRBD2. Germline V gene lookup returns CDR1 SGDLS and CDR2 YYNGEE. V trimming: 3 bases; J trimming: 2 bases; junction bases outside the gene matches: 12. The CDR3 loop spans 19 amino acids. The CDR3 loop is CASSANWGTSGAITDTQYF. CDR3 coding DNA: TGTGCCAGCAGCGCCAACTGGGGGACTAGCGGGGCCATCACAGATACGCAGTATTTT.

Points on this clonotype: One end of the junction does not line up with germline, which may come from a read error. This chain connects TRBV10-3 to TRBJ1-6; D remains unclear. The CDR3 covers 15 residues. CDR1 and CDR2 (germline): ENHRY, SYGVKD. The CDR3 loop reads CAISLVNSVNSPLHF. CDR3 nucleotides: TGTGCCATCAGTTTGGTAAATTCTGTCAATTCACCCCTCCACTTC.

There are many counts of this clonotype. The chain recombines TRBV7-2 with TRBJ1-1; D is uncertain. There are 12 residues in the CDR3. CDR1 and CDR2 from the germline V gene are SGHTA and FQGNSA. Trimming left V 4 bases short and J 10 bases short, with 13 bases between. CDR3 residues: CASSYLYSSAFF. The CDR3 nucleotides are TGTGCCAGCAGCTACCTCTACAGTTCAGCTTTCTTT. Using reference TRBV7-2 and TRBJ1-1 for the parts outside the CDR3, the full variable domain is GAGVSQSPSNKVTEKGKDVELRCDPISGHTALYWYRQSLGQGLEFLIYFQGNSAPDKSGLPSDRFSAERTGGSVSTLTIQRTQQEDSAVYLCASSYLYSSAFFGQGTRLTVV.

A few counts support this clonotype. V and J are TRBV5-1 and TRBJ1-1; D is undetermined. Germline V gene sequence: CDR1 SGHRS, CDR2 YFSETQ. With 0 bases removed from V and 4 bases from J, the gap between germline ends came to 13 bases. The CDR3 extends over 15 amino acids. CDR3 sequence: CASSLALGEGTEAFF. CDR3 DNA sequence: TGCGCCAGCAGCTTGGCCTTGGGAGAGGGCACTGAAGCTTTCTTT. Looking up the rest from reference TRBV5-1 and TRBJ1-1 gives the full variable domain: KAGVTQTPRYLIKTRGQQVTLSCSPISGHRSVSWYQQTPGQGLQFLFEYFSETQRNKGNFPGRFSGRQFSNSRSEMNVSTLELGDSALYLCASSLALGEGTEAFFGQGTRLTVV.

The sample holds a few counts of this clonotype. V and J are TRBV7-1 and TRBJ2-1, with TRBD2 matching over 10 bases. Being an ORF, TRBV7-1 has a function that is uncertain. The CDR3 has 15 residues. V lost 5 bases, J lost 7 bases, and 8 bases stayed unmatched. The CDR3 coding sequence is TGTGCCAGCAGCCACACTAGCGGGAATCAAAATGAGCAGTTCTTC. Amino acid sequence: CASSHTSGNQNEQFF.

The chain joins TRBV20-1 to TRBJ1-4; possibly TRBD1 for D (6 bases). Trimming shortened V by 3 bases and J by 5 bases, and 13 bases separated the two germline ends. Germline CDR1 DFQATT, CDR2 SNEGSKA (reference sequence). The CDR3 length is 14 residues. The CDR3 nucleotides are TGCAGTGCTAGTAGCGGGGGCGGGAATGAAAAACTGTTTTTT. This sequence encodes CSASSGGGNEKLFF.

J is TRBJ2-2 and V is TRBV7-3; 13 positions match TRBD2. The V gene's germline CDR1 is SGHTA and CDR2 FQGTGA. There are 18 residues in the CDR3. The V gene end was trimmed by 5 bases and the J gene end by 0 bases; junction bases not matched to a gene: 6. CDR3 coding DNA: TGTGCCAGCAGCCAAGGGGGACTAGCGGGATCGAACACCGGGGAGCTGTTTTTT. This sequence encodes CASSQGGLAGSNTGELFF. Filled out from reference TRBV7-3 and TRBJ2-2, the complete variable domain reads GAGVSQTPSNKVTEKGKYVELRCDPISGHTALYWYRQSLGQGPEFLIYFQGTGAADDSGLPNDRFFAVRPEGSVSTLKIQRTERGDSAVYLCASSQGGLAGSNTGELFFGEGSRLTVL.

The CDR3 loop is CASGMTGGGTEAFF. Written as DNA, the CDR3 is TGTGCCAGCGGAATGACAGGGGGGGGAACTGAAGCTTTCTTT. V is TRBV2 and J is TRBJ1-1; 9 nucleotides line up with TRBD1. This CDR3 is 14 amino acids long. CDR1 and CDR2 from the germline V gene are SNHLY and FYNNEI. The trim removed 8 bases at V and 5 bases at J, leaving 9 bases unmatched.

J is TRBJ2-1 and V is TRBV2; TRBD2 matches 13 bases. Per germline, CDR1 SNHLY and CDR2 FYNNEI. CDR3 length: 17 residues. J lost 6 bases, V lost 6 bases, and 11 bases had no gene match. CDR3 sequence reads: CASSSLRTSGSSNEQFF. CDR3 bases: TGTGCCAGCAGCTCCCTTAGGACTAGCGGGAGTAGCAATGAGCAGTTCTTC.

The chain recombines TRBV24-1 with TRBJ2-3; D is possibly TRBD2 (6 bases). Germline V gene lookup returns CDR1 KGHDR and CDR2 SFDVKD. V lost 5 bases to trimming and J lost 6 bases, with 8 bases between them. The CDR3 contains 12 residues. The chain's CDR3 is CATSAREDTQYF. CDR3 DNA sequence: TGTGCCACCAGTGCTCGGGAGGATACGCAGTATTTT.

To note about this clonotype: A read error may produce the germline difference seen at one junction end. The genes are TRBV20-1 and TRBJ1-1; D gene uncertain. This CDR3 region has 13 residues. CDR1 and CDR2 from the germline V gene are DFQATT and SNEGSKA (reference sequence). CDR3: CSARDLMNTKAFF. CDR3 in DNA: TGCAGTGCTAGAGATTTAATGAACACTAAAGCTTTCTTT.

This clonotype showed up just a few times. The chain is built from TRBV6-4 and TRBJ2-6; D uncertain. The CDR3 is made up of 14 amino acids. The ends were cut back, 3 bases at V and 0 bases at J, with 3 bases in the middle. The germline CDR1 and CDR2 sequences are MRHNA and SNTAGT. This chain's CDR3 is CASSESSGANVLTF. The CDR3 coding sequence is TGTGCCAGCAGTGAGAGCTCTGGGGCCAACGTCCTGACTTTC.

This sequence joins TRBV20-1 and TRBJ2-1, with 14 nucleotides matching TRBD2. The CDR3 spans 16 residues. Germline V gene lookup returns CDR1 DFQATT and CDR2 SNEGSKA (reference sequence). In DNA form, the CDR3 reads TGCAGCGTCCTGACTAGCGGGAGGGCCTATAAGAGTGAGCAGTTCTTC. As protein: CSVLTSGRAYKSEQFF.

This clonotype came up once. V usage is TRBV5-1 and J usage is TRBJ2-7; the match to TRBD1 covers 7 bases. The CDR3 is made up of 14 amino acids. Trimming removed 0 bases from V and 3 bases from J; junction bases left unmatched: 3. Germline V gene sequence: CDR1 SGHRS, CDR2 YFSETQ. The CDR3 nucleotides read TGCGCCAGCAGCTTGGACAGGGGTCTCTACGAGCAGTACTTC. Residues: CASSLDRGLYEQYF.